The entry below describes one T cell receptor beta chain. The antigen remains unidentified. The sample comes from a study of cytomegalovirus exposure and HLA in healthy donors. 13 Jbeta primers and 60 Vbeta primers were used for the PCR. TCRdb keeps only in-frame clones here, not all; method: immunoSEQ multiplex PCR. This sample's clone table lists 100,000 to 150,000 clones. V was shortened by 4 bases and J by 2 bases, with 11 bases between the two germline ends. CDR1 is MNHEY, CDR2 SVGAGI, per germline. The CDR3 consists of 14 residues. General observations from the study: For most TCR sequences rarity was the rule, although some public TCRs occurred in many donors.

The TCR sequence derives from a man aged 25-40 years in good health and CMV-seronegative. This chain connects TRBV6-5 to TRBJ2-5; D perhaps matches TRBD1 (5 bases). Sequenced: PBMCs. CDR3 DNA sequence: TGTGCCAGCAGTTCCCTCCAGGGTCAAGAGACCCAGTACTTC. Translated: CASSSLQGQETQYF.